This TCR beta chain was identified in a study of blood T cell repertoires in COVID-19. Study overall: There were acute and convalescent COVID-19 samples, and they came from the United States, Italy and Spain. The cDNA or gDNA used as material had been derived from T cells, B-cell-depleted T cells, or PBMCs.

Deletions cut 4 bases from V and 5 bases from J, with 8 bases between. The CDR3 totals 11 residues. Germline V gives CDR1 DFQATT, CDR2 SNEGSKA (reference sequence). Original data processing: Amplified reference gene primers provided the basis for estimating nucleated cell counts. The repertoire was sequenced with immunoSEQ multiplex PCR; TCRdb's copy has only in-frame clones and lacks some. V, J and clone size derive from that table, while D and trimming were established from the DNA sequence. The data show about 82,000 clones, around four fifths seen once. The sample consisted of peripheral blood. The sequence derives from a man older than 75 with active or convalescent COVID-19. The chain has TRBV20-1 and TRBJ2-5; no reliable D call. The CDR3 bases are TGCAGTGCTACGCCGGAGGAGACCCAGTACTTC. Translating gives CSATPEETQYF.